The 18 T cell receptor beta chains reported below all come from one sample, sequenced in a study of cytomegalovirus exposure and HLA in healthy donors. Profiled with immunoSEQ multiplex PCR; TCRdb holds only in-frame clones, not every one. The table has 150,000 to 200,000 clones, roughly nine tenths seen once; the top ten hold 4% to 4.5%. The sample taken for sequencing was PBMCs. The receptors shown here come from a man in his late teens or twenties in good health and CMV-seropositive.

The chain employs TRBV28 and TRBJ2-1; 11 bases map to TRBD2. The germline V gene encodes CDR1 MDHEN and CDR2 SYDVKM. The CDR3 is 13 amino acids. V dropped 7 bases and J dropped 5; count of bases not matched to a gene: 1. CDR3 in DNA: TGTGCCAGCAATAGCGGGAGGGACAATGAGCAGTTCTTC. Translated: CASNSGRDNEQFF.

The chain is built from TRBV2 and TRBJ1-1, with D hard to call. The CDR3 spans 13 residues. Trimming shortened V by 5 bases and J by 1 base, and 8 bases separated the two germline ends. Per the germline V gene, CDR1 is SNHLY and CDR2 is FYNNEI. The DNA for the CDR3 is TGTGCCAGCAGTATTGAGTCGAACACTGAAGCTTTCTTT. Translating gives CASSIESNTEAFF.

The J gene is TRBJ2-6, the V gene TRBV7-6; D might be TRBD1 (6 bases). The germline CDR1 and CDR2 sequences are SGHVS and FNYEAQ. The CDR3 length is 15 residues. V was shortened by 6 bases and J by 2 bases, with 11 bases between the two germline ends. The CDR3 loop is CASRRDTTGANVLTF. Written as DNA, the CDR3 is TGTGCCAGCAGACGGGACACAACTGGGGCCAACGTCCTGACTTTC.

The CDR3 sequence: CASSFRVAGGRETQYF. The DNA for the CDR3 is TGTGCCAGCAGCTTTCGGGTAGCGGGAGGGCGAGAGACCCAGTACTTC. V usage is TRBV5-4 and J usage is TRBJ2-5; 11 bases are a match to TRBD2. CDR3 length equals 16 residues. Losses at the gene ends were 2 bases for V and 4 bases for J; bases not matched to a gene: 7. CDR1 and CDR2 (germline): SGHNT, YYREEE (reference sequence).

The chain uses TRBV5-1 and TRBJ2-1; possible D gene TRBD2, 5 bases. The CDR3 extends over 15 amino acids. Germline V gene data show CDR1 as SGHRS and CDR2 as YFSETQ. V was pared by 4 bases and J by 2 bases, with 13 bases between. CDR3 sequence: CASSPAVAPYNEQFF. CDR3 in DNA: TGCGCCAGCAGCCCCGCGGTAGCGCCCTACAATGAGCAGTTCTTC.

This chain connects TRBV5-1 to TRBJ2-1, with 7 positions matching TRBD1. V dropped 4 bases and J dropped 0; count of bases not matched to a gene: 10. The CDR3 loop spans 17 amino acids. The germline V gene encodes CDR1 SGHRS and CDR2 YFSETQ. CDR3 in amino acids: CASSLETTGSSYNEQFF. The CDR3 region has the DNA TGCGCCAGCAGCCTAGAAACGACAGGGAGCTCCTACAATGAGCAGTTCTTC.

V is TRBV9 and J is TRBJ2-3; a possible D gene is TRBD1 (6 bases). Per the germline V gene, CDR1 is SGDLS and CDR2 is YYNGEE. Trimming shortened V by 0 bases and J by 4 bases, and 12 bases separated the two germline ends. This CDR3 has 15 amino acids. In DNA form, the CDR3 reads TGTGCCAGCAGCGTAGATGGACAGTGGGCAGATACGCAGTATTTT. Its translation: CASSVDGQWADTQYF.

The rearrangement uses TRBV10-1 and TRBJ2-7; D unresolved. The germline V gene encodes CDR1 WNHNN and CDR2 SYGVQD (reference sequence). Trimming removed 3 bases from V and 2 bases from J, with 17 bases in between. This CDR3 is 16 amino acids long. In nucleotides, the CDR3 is TGCGCCAGCAGTGATGGCTCGCGGCGTGCAACCTACGAGCAGTACTTC. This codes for CASSDGSRRATYEQYF.

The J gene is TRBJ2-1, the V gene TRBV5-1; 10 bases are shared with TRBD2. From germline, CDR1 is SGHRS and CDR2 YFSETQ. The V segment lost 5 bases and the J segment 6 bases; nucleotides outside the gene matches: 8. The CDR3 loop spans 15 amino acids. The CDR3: CASRFIAGGLNEQFF. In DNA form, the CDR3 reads TGCGCCAGCAGATTTATAGCGGGAGGACTCAATGAGCAGTTCTTC.

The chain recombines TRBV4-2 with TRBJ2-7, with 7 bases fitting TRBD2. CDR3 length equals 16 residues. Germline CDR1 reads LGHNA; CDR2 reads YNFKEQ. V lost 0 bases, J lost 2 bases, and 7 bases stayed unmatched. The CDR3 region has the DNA TGTGCCAGCAGCCAAGATGACCGGACTAGAACCTACGAGCAGTACTTC. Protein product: CASSQDDRTRTYEQYF.

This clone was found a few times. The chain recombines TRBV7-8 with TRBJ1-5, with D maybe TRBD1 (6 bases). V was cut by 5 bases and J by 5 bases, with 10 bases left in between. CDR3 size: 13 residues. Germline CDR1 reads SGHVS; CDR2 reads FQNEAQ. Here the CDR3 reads CASSGRQDQPQHF. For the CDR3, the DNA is TGTGCCAGCAGCGGCAGACAGGATCAGCCCCAGCATTTT. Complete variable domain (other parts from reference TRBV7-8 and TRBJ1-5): GAGVSQSPRYKVAKRGQDVALRCDPISGHVSLFWYQQALGQGPEFLTYFQNEAQLDKSGLPSDRFFAERPEGSVSTLKIQRTQQEDSAVYLCASSGRQDQPQHFGDGTRLSIL.

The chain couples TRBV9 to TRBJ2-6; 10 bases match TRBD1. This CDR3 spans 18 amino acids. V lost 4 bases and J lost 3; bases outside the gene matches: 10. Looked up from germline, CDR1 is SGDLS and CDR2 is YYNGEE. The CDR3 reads CASSSREDRGLGANVLTF. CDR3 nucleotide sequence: TGTGCCAGCAGCTCCCGCGAAGACAGGGGGCTTGGGGCCAACGTCCTGACTTTC.

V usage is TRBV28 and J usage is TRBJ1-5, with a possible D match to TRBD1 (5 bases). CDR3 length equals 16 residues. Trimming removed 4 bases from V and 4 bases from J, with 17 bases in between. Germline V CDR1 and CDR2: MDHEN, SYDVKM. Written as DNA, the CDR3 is TGTGCCAGCAGTTCCCTTTCAGGGTTCCAAAATCAGCCCCAGCATTTT. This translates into CASSSLSGFQNQPQHF.

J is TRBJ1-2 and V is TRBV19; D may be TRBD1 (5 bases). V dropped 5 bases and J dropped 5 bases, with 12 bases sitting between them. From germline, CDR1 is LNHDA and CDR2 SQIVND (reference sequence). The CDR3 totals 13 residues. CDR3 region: CASSPTGDYGYTF. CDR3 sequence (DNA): TGTGCCAGTAGTCCCACAGGAGATTATGGCTACACCTTC.

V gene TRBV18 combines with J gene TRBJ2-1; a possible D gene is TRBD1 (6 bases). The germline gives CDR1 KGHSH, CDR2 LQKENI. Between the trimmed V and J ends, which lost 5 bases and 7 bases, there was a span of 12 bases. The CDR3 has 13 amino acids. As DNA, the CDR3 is TGTGCCAGCTCAGGCCTCGGGACAAATGAGCAGTTCTTC. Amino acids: CASSGLGTNEQFF.

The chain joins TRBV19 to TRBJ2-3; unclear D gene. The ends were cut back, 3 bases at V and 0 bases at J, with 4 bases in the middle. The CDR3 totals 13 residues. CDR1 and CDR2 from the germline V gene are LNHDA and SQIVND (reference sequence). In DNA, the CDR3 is TGTGCCAGTAGTATCCAAAGCACAGATACGCAGTATTTT. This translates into CASSIQSTDTQYF. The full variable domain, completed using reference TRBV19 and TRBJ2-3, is DGGITQSPKYLFRKEGQNVTLSCEQNLNHDAMYWYRQDPGQGLRLIYYSQIVNDFQKGDIAEGYSVSREKKESFPLTVTSAQKNPTAFYLCASSIQSTDTQYFGPGTRLTVL.

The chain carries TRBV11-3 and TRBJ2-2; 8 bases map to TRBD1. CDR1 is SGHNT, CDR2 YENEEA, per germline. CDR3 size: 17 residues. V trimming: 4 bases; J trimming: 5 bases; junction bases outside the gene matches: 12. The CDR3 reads CASSWARWTGWTGELFF. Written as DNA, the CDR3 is TGTGCCAGCAGCTGGGCCCGTTGGACAGGGTGGACCGGGGAGCTGTTTTTT.

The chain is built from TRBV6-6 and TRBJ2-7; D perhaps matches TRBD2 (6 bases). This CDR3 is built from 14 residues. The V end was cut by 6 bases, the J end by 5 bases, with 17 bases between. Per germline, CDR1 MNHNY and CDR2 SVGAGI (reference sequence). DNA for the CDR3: TGTGCCAGCAGACTCGGGGGACCGAAGAACGAGCAGTACTTC. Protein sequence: CASRLGGPKNEQYF.